This T cell receptor (beta chain) is from a study of beta chain features in type 1 diabetes (dated by TCRdb to 2016 to 2019). About the study as a whole: Mean age, gender distribution, total cell number and subset yield did not differ between patients and healthy donors. A total of around 100 million sorted cells were examined across all samples, and RNA yield correlated strongly with the number of cells per subset. The study compared TCRB repertoires of sorted circulating CD4+ T cell subsets between recently diagnosed type 1 diabetes patients and matched healthy donors. Naive and central memory subsets were obtained from all 30 or so donors, but regulatory and stem cell-like memory subsets were isolated from only 8 patients and 8 healthy donors.

This clone was counted a few times. Its binding antigen is unknown. No qualities accompany the bases; no much larger clone lies one base away. Trimming costs V 1 base and J 4 bases, and their ends lie 17 bases apart. CDR1 SGHTA and CDR2 FQGNSA were looked up in the germline V gene. CDR3 length: 17 amino acids, cysteine to phenylalanine. The only DNA kept is the CDR3, 51 bases in frame from the first base. Each donor gave one peripheral blood draw, averaging approximately 0.12 L, which was collected into heparinised tubes. A BD FACSAria II was used to sort naive, central memory, regulatory and stem cell-like memory CD4+ T cells with a panel that included CD45RO, CCR7, CD25, CD127, CD95 and CD27. A purity above 95% was achieved for all sorted populations. PBMCs were isolated right away by Lymphoprep density gradient centrifugation and were stained directly, without culture. So that batch effects would be minimized, each experiment stained and sorted samples in pairs, pairing one healthy donor with one patient.

Study-wide conclusions, independent of this receptor: PCR may preferentially amplify shorter templates, but because patient and control samples were amplified and corrected together, any resulting skew would affect both groups equally. In all four CD4+ subsets, TCRB CDR3 length was moderately but significantly shorter in type 1 diabetes patients. Because cDNA rather than genomic DNA was sequenced, highly expressing activated cells could have been over-represented, although no difference in activation and CD3 levels was found between groups. Because the HLA sub-analyses included only small numbers of individuals, any influence of HLA type on TCRB rearrangement was left unresolved. Naive, central memory and regulatory TCRB repertoires appeared to be more alike among patients than among healthy donors. Fewer insertions and more nucleotide deletions at VDJ recombination sites were observed in patients with type 1 diabetes, implying thymic rearrangement abnormalities.

The entire amount of isolated RNA was reverse transcribed using the High Capacity cDNA Reverse Transcription Kit, so the sequenced TCRB transcripts were expressed ones. Naive, central memory and regulatory T cell samples underwent deep immunoSEQ sequencing, averaging roughly 3.5 million total reads per sample. After sorted cells were lysed in RLT buffer, RNA was extracted with DNase-treated RNeasy Micro or Mini kits, with the choice depending on cell number. To prevent cross-contamination, each cell subset was processed individually, whereas patient and healthy donor samples were processed jointly. The immunoSEQ multiplex PCR was used to amplify TCRB sequences from cDNA, yielding 87-bp fragments that span the CDR3 region. The amplicons were sequenced using the Illumina HiSeq platform. The study's processing was this. PCR bias was computationally corrected using synthetic template baselines, reads within Hamming distance 2 were collapsed, and singletons that could not be merged were discarded. Reads were aligned against IMGT to assign V, D and J genes, CDR3 length and insertions or deletions at six rearrangement sites. Within each subset, clonotype counts were normalized to sorted cell number, after which true diversity and Gini coefficients were computed with the tcR R package. The overlap coefficient, calculated on TCRB nucleotide sequences, was used to quantify repertoire sharing. Out-of-frame TCRB sequences from naive cells were analyzed to stand in for the pre-selection repertoire. TCRdb took over this immuneACCESS table, retaining in-frame rearrangements with V and J assigned. Such tables are incomplete; in checked studies, under half of the missing clones stem from an unresolved V gene, and the remainder is unexplained. That table is the source of V, J and clone size, and D and trimming were worked out from the DNA. In all, the sample holds more than 250,000 clones, and roughly 20% of those were seen once. Of the sample, around 0.03% is held by the ten largest clones.

The TCR comes from a woman aged 40 to 49 with type 1 diabetes. The material sequenced was naive CD4+ T cells from blood. The sample's cell subset or site, from its label and the paper: true naive CD4+ T cells. The chain couples TRBV7-2 to TRBJ2-4; 6 matching bases give a weak D call of TRBD1. The nucleotides read TGTGCCAGCAGCTTAGAGCTACAGGGCTTCTTAAAAAACATTCAGTACTTC. Translated, this gives CASSLELQGFLKNIQYF.